This TCR beta chain stems from a study of type 1 regulatory T cells. In the study overall: This in vitro CD4 product, T-allo10, is enriched for Tr1 cells and alloantigen-specific.

Findings and limits, study-wide: Type 1 regulatory T cells had a more restricted TCR repertoire than non-type 1 regulatory T cells.

Via MiXCR, TCRdb re-called the reads, giving one row per CDR3 protein. The sample records approximately 42,000 distinct CDR3 sequences, more than 9% being singletons. The table lists this clonotype with many counts. Antigen: not known. Germline CDR1 reads LGHDT; CDR2 reads YNNKEL (reference sequence). The CDR3 consists of 13 residues. V lost 5 bases and J lost 8, with 12 bases in between. The chain is built from TRBV3-1 and TRBJ1-4; D is unresolved. The source material was cultured non-Tr1 T cells, either the whole culture or a sorted T cell fraction (not recorded which). This TCR derives from a human donor in good health. The CDR3 sequence is CASSLGRMEKLFF. The CDR3 region has the DNA TGTGCCAGCAGCTTAGGTAGGATGGAAAAACTGTTTTTT.